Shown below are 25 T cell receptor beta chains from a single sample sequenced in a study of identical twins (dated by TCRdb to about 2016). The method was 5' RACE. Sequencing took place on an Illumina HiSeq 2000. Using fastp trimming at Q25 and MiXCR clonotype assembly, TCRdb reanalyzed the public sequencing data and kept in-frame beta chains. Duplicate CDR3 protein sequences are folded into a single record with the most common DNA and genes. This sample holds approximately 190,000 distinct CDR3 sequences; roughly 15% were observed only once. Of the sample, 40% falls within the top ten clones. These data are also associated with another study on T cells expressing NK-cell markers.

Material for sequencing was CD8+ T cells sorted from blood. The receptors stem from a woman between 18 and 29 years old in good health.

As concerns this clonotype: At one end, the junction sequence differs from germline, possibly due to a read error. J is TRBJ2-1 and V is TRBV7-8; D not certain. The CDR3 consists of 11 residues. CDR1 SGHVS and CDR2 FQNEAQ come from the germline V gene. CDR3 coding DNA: TGTGCCAGCAACTTAAACAATGAGCAGTTCTTC. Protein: CASNLNNEQFF.

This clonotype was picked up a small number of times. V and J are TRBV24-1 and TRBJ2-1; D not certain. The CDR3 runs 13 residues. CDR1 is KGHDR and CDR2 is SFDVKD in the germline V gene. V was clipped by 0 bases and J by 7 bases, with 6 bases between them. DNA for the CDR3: TGTGCCACCAGTGATTTGTGGGAAAATGAGCAGTTCTTC. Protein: CATSDLWENEQFF.

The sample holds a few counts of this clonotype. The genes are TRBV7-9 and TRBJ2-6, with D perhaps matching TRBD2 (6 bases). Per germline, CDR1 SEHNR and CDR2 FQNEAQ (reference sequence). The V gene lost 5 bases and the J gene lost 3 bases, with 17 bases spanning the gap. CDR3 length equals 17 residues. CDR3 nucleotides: TGTGCCAGCAGCCATGGGAGGCCAGGGAGTGGGGCCAACGTCCTGACTTTC. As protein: CASSHGRPGSGANVLTF. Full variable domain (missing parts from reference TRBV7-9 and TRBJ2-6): DTGVSQNPRHKITKRGQNVTFRCDPISEHNRLYWYRQTLGQGPEFLTYFQNEAQLEKSRLLSDRFSAERPKGSFSTLEIQRTEQGDSAMYLCASSHGRPGSGANVLTFGAGSRLTVL.

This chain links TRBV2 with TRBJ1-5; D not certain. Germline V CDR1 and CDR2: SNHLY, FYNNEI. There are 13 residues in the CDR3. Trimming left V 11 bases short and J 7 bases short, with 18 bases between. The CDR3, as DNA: TGTGCCGCATCACCGGGAGGTTCCCAGCCCCAGCATTTT. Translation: CAASPGGSQPQHF.

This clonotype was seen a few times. The CDR3 nucleotides read TGTGCCAGCAGCGTACCTTCGACGGGTGAAGCTTTCTTT. This codes for CASSVPSTGEAFF. V is TRBV9 and J is TRBJ1-1, with D hard to call. Per the germline V gene, CDR1 is SGDLS and CDR2 is YYNGEE. V lost 1 base and J 7 bases, leaving 11 bases between the germline ends. CDR3 length: 13 residues.

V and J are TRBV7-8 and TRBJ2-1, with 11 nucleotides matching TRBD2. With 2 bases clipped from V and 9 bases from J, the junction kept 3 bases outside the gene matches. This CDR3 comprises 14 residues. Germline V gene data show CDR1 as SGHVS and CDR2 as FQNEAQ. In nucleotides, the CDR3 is TGTGCCAGCAGCTTACGACTAGCGGGGACTGAGCAGTTCTTC. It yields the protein CASSLRLAGTEQFF.

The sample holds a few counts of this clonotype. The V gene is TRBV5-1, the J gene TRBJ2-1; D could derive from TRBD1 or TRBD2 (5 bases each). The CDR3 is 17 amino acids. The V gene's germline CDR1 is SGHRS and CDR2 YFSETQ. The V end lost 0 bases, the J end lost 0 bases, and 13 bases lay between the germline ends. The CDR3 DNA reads TGCGCCAGCAGCTTGGGAGGGGCAACTAGCTCCTACAATGAGCAGTTCTTC. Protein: CASSLGGATSSYNEQFF. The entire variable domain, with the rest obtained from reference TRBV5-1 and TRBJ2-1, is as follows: KAGVTQTPRYLIKTRGQQVTLSCSPISGHRSVSWYQQTPGQGLQFLFEYFSETQRNKGNFPGRFSGRQFSNSRSEMNVSTLELGDSALYLCASSLGGATSSYNEQFFGPGTRLTVL.

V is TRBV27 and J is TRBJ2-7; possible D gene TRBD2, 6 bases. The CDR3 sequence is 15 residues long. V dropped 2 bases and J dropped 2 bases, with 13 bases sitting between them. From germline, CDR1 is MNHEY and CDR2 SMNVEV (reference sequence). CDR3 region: CASSLRASATYEQYF. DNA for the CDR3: TGTGCCAGCAGTTTAAGGGCTAGCGCAACCTACGAGCAGTACTTC.

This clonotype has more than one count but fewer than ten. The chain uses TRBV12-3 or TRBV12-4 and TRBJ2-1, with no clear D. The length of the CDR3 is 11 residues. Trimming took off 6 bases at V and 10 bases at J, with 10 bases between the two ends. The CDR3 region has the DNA TGTGCCAGCAGGGCCTCCTTGGAGCAGTTCTTC. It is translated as CASRASLEQFF.

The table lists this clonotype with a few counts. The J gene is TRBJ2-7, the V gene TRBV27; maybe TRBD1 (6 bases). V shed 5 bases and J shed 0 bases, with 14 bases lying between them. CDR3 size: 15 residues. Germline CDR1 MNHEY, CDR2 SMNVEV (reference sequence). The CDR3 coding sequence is TGTGCCAGCAGTCCGGGACACTATATCTCCTACGAGCAGTACTTC. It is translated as CASSPGHYISYEQYF.

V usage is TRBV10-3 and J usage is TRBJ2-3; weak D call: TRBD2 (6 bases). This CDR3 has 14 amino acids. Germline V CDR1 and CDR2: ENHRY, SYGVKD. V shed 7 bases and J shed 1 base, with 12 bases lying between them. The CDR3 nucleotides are TGTGCCATCACCGAGGGACTCGGCACAGATACGCAGTATTTT. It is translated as CAITEGLGTDTQYF.

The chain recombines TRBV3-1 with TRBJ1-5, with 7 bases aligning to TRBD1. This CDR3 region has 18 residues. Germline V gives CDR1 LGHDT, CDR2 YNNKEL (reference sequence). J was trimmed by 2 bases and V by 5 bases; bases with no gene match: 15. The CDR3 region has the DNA TGTGCCAGCAGCGGAGGGCCCCGAGGGGGCTCGGGCAATCAGCCCCAGCATTTT. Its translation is CASSGGPRGGSGNQPQHF.

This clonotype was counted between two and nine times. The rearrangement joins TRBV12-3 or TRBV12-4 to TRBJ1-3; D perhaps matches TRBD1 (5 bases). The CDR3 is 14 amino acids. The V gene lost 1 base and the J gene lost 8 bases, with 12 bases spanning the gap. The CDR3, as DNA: TGTGCCAGCAGTTTAGGCAGGGTTCGGGACACCATATATTTT. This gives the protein CASSLGRVRDTIYF.

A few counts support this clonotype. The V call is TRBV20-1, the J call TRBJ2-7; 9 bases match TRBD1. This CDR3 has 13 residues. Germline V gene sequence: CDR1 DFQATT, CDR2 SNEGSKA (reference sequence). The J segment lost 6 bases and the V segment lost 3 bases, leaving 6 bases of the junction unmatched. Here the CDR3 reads CSARGTGGREQYF. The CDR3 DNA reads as TGCAGTGCTAGGGGTACAGGGGGCCGCGAGCAGTACTTC.

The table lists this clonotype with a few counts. The CDR3 sequence: CASSFGIPGELFF. In nucleotides, the CDR3 is TGTGCCAGTAGTTTCGGGATTCCCGGGGAGCTGTTTTTT. This chain connects TRBV19 to TRBJ2-2; D perhaps matches TRBD2 (5 bases). V lost 5 bases and J 6 bases, leaving 10 bases between the germline ends. The CDR3 is 13 amino acids. Germline CDR1 reads LNHDA; CDR2 reads SQIVND (reference sequence).

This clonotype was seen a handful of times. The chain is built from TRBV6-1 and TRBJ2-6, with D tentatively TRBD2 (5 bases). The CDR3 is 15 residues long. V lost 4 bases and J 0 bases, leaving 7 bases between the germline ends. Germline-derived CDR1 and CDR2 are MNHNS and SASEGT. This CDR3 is CASSVGVSGANVLTF. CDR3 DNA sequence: TGTGCCAGCAGTGTCGGGGTCTCTGGGGCCAACGTCCTGACTTTC.

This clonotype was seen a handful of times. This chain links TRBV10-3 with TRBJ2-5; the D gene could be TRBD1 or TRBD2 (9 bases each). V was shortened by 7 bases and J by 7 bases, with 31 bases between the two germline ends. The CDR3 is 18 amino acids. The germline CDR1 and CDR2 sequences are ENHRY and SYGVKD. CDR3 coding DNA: TGTGCCATCACCGAGGACAGGGGAACCTTAGCGGGAGTGGGGACCCAGTACTTC. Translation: CAITEDRGTLAGVGTQYF.

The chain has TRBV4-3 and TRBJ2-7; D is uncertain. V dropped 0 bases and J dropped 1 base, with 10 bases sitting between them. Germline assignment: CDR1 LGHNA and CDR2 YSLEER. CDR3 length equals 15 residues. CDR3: CASSQDALDSYEQYF. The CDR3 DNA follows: TGCGCCAGCAGCCAAGATGCGCTAGATTCCTACGAGCAGTACTTC.

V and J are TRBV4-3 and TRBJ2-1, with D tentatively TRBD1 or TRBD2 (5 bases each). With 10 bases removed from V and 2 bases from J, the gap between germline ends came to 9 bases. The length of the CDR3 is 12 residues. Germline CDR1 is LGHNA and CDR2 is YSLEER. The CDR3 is CATQGPYNEQFF. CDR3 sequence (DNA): TGCGCCACTCAGGGACCCTACAATGAGCAGTTCTTC.

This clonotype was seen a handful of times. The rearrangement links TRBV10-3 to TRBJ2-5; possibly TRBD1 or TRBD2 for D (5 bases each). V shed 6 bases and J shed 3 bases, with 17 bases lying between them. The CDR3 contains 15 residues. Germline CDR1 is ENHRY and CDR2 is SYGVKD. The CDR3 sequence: CAISEPGPEEETQYF. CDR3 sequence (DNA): TGTGCCATCAGCGAGCCGGGACCAGAGGAAGAGACCCAGTACTTC.

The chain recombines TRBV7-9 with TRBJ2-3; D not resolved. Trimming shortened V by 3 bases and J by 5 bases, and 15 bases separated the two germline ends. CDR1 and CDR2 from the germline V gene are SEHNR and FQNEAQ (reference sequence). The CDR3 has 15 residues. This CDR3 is CASSFPWSTLDTQYF. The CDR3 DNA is TGTGCCAGCAGCTTCCCGTGGTCGACTTTAGATACGCAGTATTTT.

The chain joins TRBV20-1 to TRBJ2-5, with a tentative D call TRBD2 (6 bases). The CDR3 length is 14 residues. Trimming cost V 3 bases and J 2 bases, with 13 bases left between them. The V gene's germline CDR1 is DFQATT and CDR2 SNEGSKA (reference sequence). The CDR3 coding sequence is TGCAGTGCTAGGATAGGGGAGGCACAAGAGACCCAGTACTTC. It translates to CSARIGEAQETQYF.

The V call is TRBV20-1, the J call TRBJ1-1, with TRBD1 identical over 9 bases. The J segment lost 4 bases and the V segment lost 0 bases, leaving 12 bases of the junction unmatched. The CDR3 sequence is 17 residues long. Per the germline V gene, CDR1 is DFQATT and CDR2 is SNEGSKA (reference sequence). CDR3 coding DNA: TGCAGTGCTAGAGAGAGAGTTCGGGACAGGGCGGGCACTGAAGCTTTCTTT. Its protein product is CSARERVRDRAGTEAFF.

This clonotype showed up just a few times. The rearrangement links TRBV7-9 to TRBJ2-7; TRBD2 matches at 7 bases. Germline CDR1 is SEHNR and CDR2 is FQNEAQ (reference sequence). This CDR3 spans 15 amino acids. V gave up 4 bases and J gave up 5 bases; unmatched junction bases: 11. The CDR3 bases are TGTGCCAGCAGCTCCTCCCGCGGGGGAACGGACGAGCAGTACTTC. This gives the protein CASSSSRGGTDEQYF. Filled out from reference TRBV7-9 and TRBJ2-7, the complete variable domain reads DTGVSQNPRHKITKRGQNVTFRCDPISEHNRLYWYRQTLGQGPEFLTYFQNEAQLEKSRLLSDRFSAERPKGSFSTLEIQRTEQGDSAMYLCASSSSRGGTDEQYFGPGTRLTVT.

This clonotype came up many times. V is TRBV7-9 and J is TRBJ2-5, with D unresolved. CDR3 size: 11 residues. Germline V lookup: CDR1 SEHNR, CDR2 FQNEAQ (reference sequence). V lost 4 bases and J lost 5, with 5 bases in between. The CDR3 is CASSSWETQYF. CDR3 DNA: TGTGCCAGCAGCTCCTGGGAGACCCAGTACTTC.